This passage covers 17 T cell receptor beta chains from one sample sequenced in a study of vaccination effects on CD4 cells after COVID-19. Their cognate antigens are unknown. The culture ran for nine to eleven days, and then CD4+ T cells were isolated. The method was immunoSEQ multiplex PCR; TCRdb's version includes in-frame clones alone and lacks a portion of them. Of approximately 46,000 clones listed, approximately 74% are singletons. The sequences come from CD4+ T cells from PBMCs cultured without peptide, collected before COVID-19 vaccination. These receptors all stem from a human donor who had a prior SARS-CoV-2 infection.

The chain carries TRBV11-3 and TRBJ1-2; no clear D. The CDR3 spans 13 residues. The V end lost 5 bases, the J end lost 1 base, and 8 bases lay between the germline ends. Germline CDR1 is SGHNT and CDR2 is YENEEA. The DNA of the CDR3 is TGTGCCAGCAGCGGAGGGATTAACTATGGCTACACCTTC. Translated, it gives CASSGGINYGYTF.

This clone was seen more than once but under ten times. This chain connects TRBV30 to TRBJ2-5; 7 nucleotides match TRBD2. With V trimmed by 0 bases and J by 5 bases, 9 bases remained unmatched. CDR1 and CDR2 from the germline V gene are GTSNPN and SVGIG (reference sequence). The CDR3 is made up of 15 amino acids. The CDR3 here is CAWSVHGGIRETQYF. DNA of the CDR3: TGTGCCTGGAGTGTACACGGGGGGATAAGGGAGACCCAGTACTTC.

This sequence joins TRBV7-2 and TRBJ2-7, with TRBD2 matching 11 bases. The length of the CDR3 is 13 residues. The germline V gene encodes CDR1 SGHTA and CDR2 FQGNSA. The V segment lost 6 bases and the J segment 5 bases; nucleotides outside the gene matches: 3. The CDR3 spells CASRKLAGDEQYF. The DNA of the CDR3 is TGTGCCAGCAGGAAACTAGCGGGAGACGAGCAGTACTTC.

The rearrangement joins TRBV7-2 to TRBJ1-5; TRBD1 agrees at 10 bases. The CDR3 covers 16 residues. J was trimmed by 4 bases and V by 5 bases; bases with no gene match: 8. Germline CDR1 and CDR2: SGHTA and FQGNSA. The CDR3 DNA follows: TGTGCCAGCAGCCCATCGGGACAGGGGAGAAATCAGCCCCAGCATTTT. It specifies CASSPSGQGRNQPQHF.

This chain uses TRBV7-2 with TRBJ2-7, with no clear D. Germline V gene sequence: CDR1 SGHTA, CDR2 FQGNSA. The CDR3 is 14 residues long. V dropped 5 bases and J dropped 4 bases, with 15 bases sitting between them. The CDR3 bases are TGTGCCAGCAGCCCGGCGCGAAGTATGTACGAGCAGTACTTC. It encodes CASSPARSMYEQYF.

This chain joins TRBV4-1 and TRBJ1-6; TRBD1 might be the D (6 bases). The germline gives CDR1 MGHRA, CDR2 YSYEKL. The CDR3 covers 14 residues. V was clipped by 4 bases and J by 6 bases, with 10 bases between them. Here the CDR3 reads CASSRGQSNSPLHF. CDR3 nucleotides: TGCGCCAGCAGCCGTGGACAGAGTAATTCACCCCTCCACTTT.

J is TRBJ2-2 and V is TRBV9; D gene unclear. The CDR3 has 16 residues. CDR1 is SGDLS, CDR2 YYNGEE, per germline. Deletions cut 1 base from V and 1 base from J, with 11 bases between. The CDR3 here is CASSVTPRMNTGELFF. CDR3 DNA: TGTGCCAGCAGCGTAACCCCCCGGATGAACACCGGGGAGCTGTTTTTT.

The gene calls are TRBV28 and TRBJ2-3, with D unresolved. The CDR3 length is 12 residues. Germline V gene sequence: CDR1 MDHEN, CDR2 SYDVKM. V was cut by 5 bases and J by 4 bases, with 7 bases left in between. This chain's CDR3 is CASSPWADTQYF. The CDR3 region has the DNA TGTGCCAGCAGTCCCTGGGCAGATACGCAGTATTTT.

In its sample, this clone was seen a few times. This sequence joins TRBV7-9 and TRBJ1-5; 7 nucleotides align to TRBD1. The germline gives CDR1 SEHNR, CDR2 FQNEAQ (reference sequence). V was clipped by 0 bases and J by 12 bases; unmatched bases: 2. This CDR3 has 12 residues. Here the CDR3 DNA reads TGTGCCAGCAGCTTAGCGACAGGGCGCCAGCATTTT. It codes for CASSLATGRQHF.

This clone has a handful of counts. The J gene is TRBJ2-1, the V gene TRBV5-6, with unresolved D. Germline assignment: CDR1 SGHDT and CDR2 YYEEEE. The CDR3 sequence is 11 residues long. The ends were cut back, 1 base at V and 10 bases at J, with 6 bases in the middle. The CDR3 is CASSLYEEQFF. The CDR3 DNA reads TGTGCCAGCAGCTTGTACGAGGAGCAGTTCTTC. Together with reference TRBV5-6 and TRBJ2-1, the CDR3 gives the full variable domain: DAGVTQSPTHLIKTRGQQVTLRCSPKSGHDTVSWYQQALGQGPQFIFQYYEEEERQRGNFPDRFSGHQFPNYSSELNVNALLLGDSALYLCASSLYEEQFFGPGTRLTVL.

In its sample, this clone was seen a few times. The V call is TRBV19, the J call TRBJ1-4; D unclear. The CDR3 contains 14 residues. Trimming pared 6 bases from V and 8 bases from J, leaving 16 bases between. Germline lookup yields CDR1 LNHDA and CDR2 SQIVND (reference sequence). CDR3 region: CASSRRQVQEKLFF. DNA for the CDR3: TGTGCCAGTAGCCGGAGACAAGTACAAGAAAAACTGTTTTTT.

This clone was seen only a few times. The CDR3 DNA follows: TGTGCCACCAGCGTAGACAGGTTCGGAAACACCATATATTTT. This codes for CATSVDRFGNTIYF. The J gene is TRBJ1-3, the V gene TRBV15, with a weak D call TRBD1 (6 bases). Germline V gives CDR1 LNHNV, CDR2 YYDKDF (reference sequence). V was cut by 5 bases and J by 4 bases, with 12 bases left in between. The length of the CDR3 is 14 residues.

This clone was seen a few times. The chain has TRBV10-3 and TRBJ1-2; 9 positions match TRBD1. The CDR3 has 14 residues. Germline values: CDR1 ENHRY, CDR2 SYGVKD. V shed 6 bases, J shed 4 bases, and the junction held 6 bases outside the gene matches. CDR3 protein: CAIRPGQGLYGYTF. Here the CDR3 DNA reads TGTGCCATCAGGCCGGGACAGGGCCTCTATGGCTACACCTTC.

The V call is TRBV6-5, the J call TRBJ2-5; TRBD2 agrees at 10 bases. This CDR3 spans 16 amino acids. The J segment lost 2 bases and the V segment lost 4 bases, leaving 7 bases of the junction unmatched. The germline V gene encodes CDR1 MNHEY and CDR2 SVGAGI. The CDR3: CASSSERGGEQETQYF. The CDR3 nucleotides are TGTGCCAGCAGTTCCGAGCGGGGGGGGGAACAAGAGACCCAGTACTTC.

This chain joins TRBV6-6 and TRBJ2-2, with D unclear. The CDR3 consists of 13 residues. Germline V lookup: CDR1 MNHNY, CDR2 SVGAGI (reference sequence). Trimming shortened V by 8 bases and J by 0 bases, and 7 bases separated the two germline ends. The CDR3 loop is CASGRANTGELFF. The CDR3 region has the DNA TGTGCCAGCGGTAGGGCGAACACCGGGGAGCTGTTTTTT.

The V and J genes are TRBV14 and TRBJ2-3; 14 positions agree with TRBD2. The CDR3 has 16 amino acids. Per the germline V gene, CDR1 is SGHDN and CDR2 is FVKESK. V lost 5 bases and J lost 10; bases outside the gene matches: 11. The CDR3: CASSSYGTSGSEAQYF. CDR3 nucleotides: TGTGCCAGCAGCTCTTACGGGACTAGCGGGAGTGAGGCGCAGTATTTT.

This sequence joins TRBV7-9 and TRBJ2-3; a possible D gene is TRBD1 (5 bases). Trimming took 2 bases from V and 0 from J, leaving 9 bases between them. The CDR3 length is 15 residues. Germline V gene sequence: CDR1 SEHNR, CDR2 FQNEAQ (reference sequence). The CDR3 DNA is TGTGCCAGCAGCTTAAGACAGATAAGCACAGATACGCAGTATTTT. It encodes CASSLRQISTDTQYF. The full variable domain, completed using reference TRBV7-9 and TRBJ2-3, is DTGVSQNPRHKITKRGQNVTFRCDPISEHNRLYWYRQTLGQGPEFLTYFQNEAQLEKSRLLSDRFSAERPKGSFSTLEIQRTEQGDSAMYLCASSLRQISTDTQYFGPGTRLTVL.